The 5 T cell receptor beta chains below all came from one sample that was sequenced in a study of glioma-infiltrating T cells. Using RNA template, CDR3s of TCR alpha and beta were amplified with iRepertoire arm-PCR. Using its own MiXCR run on the multiplex PCR reads, TCRdb lists one record per CDR3 protein. The repertoire holds about 89,000 distinct CDR3 sequences, with about 23% as singletons. Sequencing input: glioma tissue, nonneoplastic brain tissue, or PBMCs (not recorded which). All receptors come from a human donor with low-grade glioma or glioblastoma, undergoing nonglioma brain surgery, or in good health (not recorded which).

This chain connects TRBV7-8 to TRBJ1-4, with 7 bases fitting TRBD1. Germline CDR1 and CDR2: SGHVS and FQNEAQ. The CDR3 is made up of 16 amino acids. V gave up 6 bases and J gave up 0 bases; unmatched junction bases: 7. CDR3 protein: CASRFLGGSTNEKLFF. The CDR3 DNA is TGTGCCAGCAGATTCTTAGGGGGCTCAACTAATGAAAAACTGTTTTTT.

This clonotype was seen at least ten times. The chain links TRBV29-1 to TRBJ2-1; 8 bases align to TRBD1. This CDR3 has 19 amino acids. Germline CDR1 reads SQVTM; CDR2 reads ANQGSEA. V lost 3 bases and J lost 4; bases outside the gene matches: 20. The chain's CDR3 is CSVDGGGFTRGLGYNEQFF. The CDR3 DNA sequence: TGCAGCGTTGATGGTGGGGGCTTCACCAGGGGGCTAGGATACAATGAGCAGTTCTTC.

V gene TRBV6-6 combines with J gene TRBJ2-3, with 10 nucleotides matching TRBD1. The V gene end was trimmed by 6 bases and the J gene end by 6 bases; junction bases not matched to a gene: 6. The V gene's germline CDR1 is MNHNY and CDR2 SVGAGI (reference sequence). This CDR3 comprises 14 residues. The CDR3 coding sequence is TGTGCCAGCAGGATGGACAGGGGGGGGGATACGCAGTATTTT. Translating gives CASRMDRGGDTQYF.

This chain joins TRBV3-1 and TRBJ2-1; D is uncertain. Trimming pared 3 bases from V and 5 bases from J, leaving 11 bases between. Germline V lookup: CDR1 LGHDT, CDR2 YNNKEL (reference sequence). The CDR3 has 14 amino acids. The DNA for the CDR3 is TGTGCCAGCAGCCAGACCACGAAGGACAATGAGCAGTTCTTC. Its protein product is CASSQTTKDNEQFF.

Ten or more counts support this clonotype. The rearrangement uses TRBV28 and TRBJ2-2; the D gene is possibly TRBD2 (6 bases). V dropped 5 bases and J dropped 7 bases, with 17 bases sitting between them. The CDR3 sequence is 15 residues long. Germline CDR1 and CDR2: MDHEN and SYDVKM. CDR3 bases: TGTGCCAGCAGTATTGCCGGGAGCTCGGGCGGGGAGCTGTTTTTT. Its protein product is CASSIAGSSGGELFF.